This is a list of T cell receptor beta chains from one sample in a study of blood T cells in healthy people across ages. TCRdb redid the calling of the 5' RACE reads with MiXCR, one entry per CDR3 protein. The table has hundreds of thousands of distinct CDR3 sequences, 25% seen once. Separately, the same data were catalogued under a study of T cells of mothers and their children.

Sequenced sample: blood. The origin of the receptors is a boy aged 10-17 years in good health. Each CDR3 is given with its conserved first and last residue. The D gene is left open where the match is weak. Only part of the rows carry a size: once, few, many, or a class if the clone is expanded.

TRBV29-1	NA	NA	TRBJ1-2	TGCAGCGTTAGCCCGGTAGTAAACTATGGCTACACCTTC	CSVSPVVNYGYTF
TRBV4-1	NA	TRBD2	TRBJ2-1	TGCGCCAGCAGCCACCTCCTACTAGCGGAATACAATGAGCAGTTCTTC	CASSHLLLAEYNEQFF
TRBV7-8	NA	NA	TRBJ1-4	TGTGCCAGCAGCTTCGGGAGGGCGTCCGGGACTGTAACTAATGAAAAACTGTTTTTT	CASSFGRASGTVTNEKLFF
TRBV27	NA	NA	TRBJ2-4	TGTGCCAGCAGTTTATCGAAACTAGCCTTAAACATTCAGTACTTC	CASSLSKLALNIQYF
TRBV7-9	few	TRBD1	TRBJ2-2	TGTGCCAGCAGCGTCCGGGACAGGCTCAACACCGGGGAGCTGTTTTTT	CASSVRDRLNTGELFF
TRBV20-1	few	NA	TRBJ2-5	TGCAGTGCTAGCGGTCCATCACAGGTCCTCCAAGAGACCCAGTACTTC	CSASGPSQVLQETQYF
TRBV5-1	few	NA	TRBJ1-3	TGCGCCAGCAGTCCCGAAGGGTTTTCTGGAAACACCATATATTTT	CASSPEGFSGNTIYF
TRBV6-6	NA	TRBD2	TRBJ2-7	TGTGCCAGCAGTAGACTAGCGGGATTATACGAGCAGTACTTC	CASSRLAGLYEQYF
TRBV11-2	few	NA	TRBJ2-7	TGTGCCAGCAGCCGATTGATAGGTGGATCCTACGAGCAGTACTTC	CASSRLIGGSYEQYF
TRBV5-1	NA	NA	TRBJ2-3	TGCGCCGGCAGCTTGGCCCCGGATACGCAGTATTTT	CAGSLAPDTQYF
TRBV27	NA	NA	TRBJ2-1	TGTGCCAGCAGTGGATACGCCCCGGGACGAGGACTAAACAATGAGCAGTTCTTC	CASSGYAPGRGLNNEQFF
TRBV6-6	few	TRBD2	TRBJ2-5	TGTGCCAGCAGTTACACCCCGGGACTAGCTAGCGAGACCCAGTACTTC	CASSYTPGLASETQYF
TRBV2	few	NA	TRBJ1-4	TGTGCCAGCAGTGAGAGTCAGGAGAATGAAAAACTGTTTTTT	CASSESQENEKLFF
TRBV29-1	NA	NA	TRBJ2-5	TGCAGCGGTGGGGATGGGGAGACCCAGTACTTC	CSGGDGETQYF
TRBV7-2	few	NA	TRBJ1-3	TGTGCCAGCAGCTTAATCCCAAGCTCTGGAAACACCATATATTTT	CASSLIPSSGNTIYF
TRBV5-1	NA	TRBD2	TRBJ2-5	TGCGCCAGCAGCTTGGCTGTGACTAGCGGGACAGAGACCCAGTACTTC	CASSLAVTSGTETQYF
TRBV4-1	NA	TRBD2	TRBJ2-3	TGCGCCAGCAGCCAAGTTGCGGGAGGGGTTATCGCAGATACGCAGTATTTT	CASSQVAGGVIADTQYF
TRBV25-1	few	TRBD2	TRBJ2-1	TGTGCCGCCAGGGCTAGCGGGAGTATCGACAATGAGCAGTTCTTC	CAARASGSIDNEQFF
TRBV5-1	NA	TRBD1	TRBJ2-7	TGCGCCAGCAGCTTCCTAGGGGGGACAGGGACCTACGAGCAGTACTTC	CASSFLGGTGTYEQYF
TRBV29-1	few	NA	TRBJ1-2	TGCAGCGCCGGGGTAAGGTTGGCGAACTATGGCTACACCTTC	CSAGVRLANYGYTF
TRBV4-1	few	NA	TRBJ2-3	TGCGCCAGCAGCCAAGAAATAAGTCTGGATACGCAGTATTTT	CASSQEISLDTQYF
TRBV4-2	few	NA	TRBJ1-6	TGTGCCAGCAGCCAAGATTACGGACCGAGGAATTCACCCCTCCACTTT	CASSQDYGPRNSPLHF
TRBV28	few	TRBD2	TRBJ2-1	TGTGCCAGCAGTCCATCTCGCGGGGGCTCCTACAATGAGCAGTTCTTC	CASSPSRGGSYNEQFF
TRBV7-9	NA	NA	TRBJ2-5	TGTGCCAGCAGCTCTTTTGCAAAGCTAGAAGAGACCCAGTACTTC	CASSSFAKLEETQYF
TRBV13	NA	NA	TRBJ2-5	TGTGCCAGCAGCGCGAGCCGAACCCAAGAGACCCAGTACTTC	CASSASRTQETQYF
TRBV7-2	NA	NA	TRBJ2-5	TGTGCCAGCAGTGCTGTTCGACTGGCGACCGGGGAGACCCAGTACTTC	CASSAVRLATGETQYF
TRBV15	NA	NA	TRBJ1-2	TGTGCCACCAGCAGAGATCGGCAGGTCCATGGCTACACCTTC	CATSRDRQVHGYTF
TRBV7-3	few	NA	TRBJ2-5	TGTGCCAGCAGCCCGAAACAAGGGTTCCAGCAGTACTTC	CASSPKQGFQQYF
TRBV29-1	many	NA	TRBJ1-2	TGCAGCGTGTATCAGGGGAATGGCTACACCTTC	CSVYQGNGYTF
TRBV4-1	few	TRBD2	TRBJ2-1	TGCGCCAGCAGCCAAGATCCCGGGACTAGCGGCTACAATGAGCAGTTCTTC	CASSQDPGTSGYNEQFF
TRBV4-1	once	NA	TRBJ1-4	TGCGCCAGCAGCCAACCGGGGGCAACTAATGAAAAACTGTTTTTT	CASSQPGATNEKLFF
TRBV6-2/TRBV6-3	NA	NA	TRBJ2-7	TGTGCCAGCGGAGAAGACGGCGAATGGTACGAGCAGTACTTC	CASGEDGEWYEQYF
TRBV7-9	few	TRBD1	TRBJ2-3	TGTGCCAGCACCCGGACAGGGGCGGCGCGGGGGTACACGAATACGCAGTATTTT	CASTRTGAARGYTNTQYF
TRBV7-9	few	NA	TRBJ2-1	TGTGCCAGCAGCTTATCGATTGGCCCTCGGAGCTTC	CASSLSIGPRSF
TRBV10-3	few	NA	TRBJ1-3	TGTGCCATCAGTGAGTTCCCCTCCGACAGGAGCTCTGGAAACACCATATATTTT	CAISEFPSDRSSGNTIYF
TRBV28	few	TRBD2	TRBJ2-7	TGTGCCAGCGGTTCCCGGACTAGCGTTTATTCCTACGAGCAGTACTTC	CASGSRTSVYSYEQYF
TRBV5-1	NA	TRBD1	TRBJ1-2	TGCGCCAGCAGCTTGGAGGCAGGGGGAAATGGCTACACCTTC	CASSLEAGGNGYTF
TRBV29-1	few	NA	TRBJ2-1	TGCAGCGTTCTACCTAGTAATGAGCAGTTCTTC	CSVLPSNEQFF
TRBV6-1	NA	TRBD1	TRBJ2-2	TGTGCCAGCAGTGAGACAGGGGGCGCCTACACCGGGGAGCTGTTTTTT	CASSETGGAYTGELFF
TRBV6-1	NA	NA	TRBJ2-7	TGTGCCAGCGAGACCCCCAGGGACCAGGGTTCACCATACGAGCAGTACTTC	CASETPRDQGSPYEQYF